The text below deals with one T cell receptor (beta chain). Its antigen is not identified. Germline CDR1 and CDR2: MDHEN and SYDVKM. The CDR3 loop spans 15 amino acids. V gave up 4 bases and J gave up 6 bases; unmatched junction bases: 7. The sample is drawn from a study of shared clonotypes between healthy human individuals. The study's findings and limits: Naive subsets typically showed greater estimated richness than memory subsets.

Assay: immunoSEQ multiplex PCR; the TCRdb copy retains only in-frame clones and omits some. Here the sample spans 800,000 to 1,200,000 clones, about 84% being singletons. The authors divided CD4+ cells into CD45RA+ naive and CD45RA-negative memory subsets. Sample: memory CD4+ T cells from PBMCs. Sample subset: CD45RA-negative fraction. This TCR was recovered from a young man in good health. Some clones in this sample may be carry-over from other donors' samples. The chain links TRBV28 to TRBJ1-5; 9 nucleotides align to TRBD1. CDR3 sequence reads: CASSYYRGLRQPQHF. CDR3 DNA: TGTGCCAGCAGTTATTACAGGGGGCTTCGTCAGCCCCAGCATTTT. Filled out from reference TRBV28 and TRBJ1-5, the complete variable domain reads DVKVTQSSRYLVKRTGEKVFLECVQDMDHENMFWYRQDPGLGLRLIYFSYDVKMKEKGDIPEGYSVSREKKERFSLILESASTNQTSMYLCASSYYRGLRQPQHFGDGTRLSIL.